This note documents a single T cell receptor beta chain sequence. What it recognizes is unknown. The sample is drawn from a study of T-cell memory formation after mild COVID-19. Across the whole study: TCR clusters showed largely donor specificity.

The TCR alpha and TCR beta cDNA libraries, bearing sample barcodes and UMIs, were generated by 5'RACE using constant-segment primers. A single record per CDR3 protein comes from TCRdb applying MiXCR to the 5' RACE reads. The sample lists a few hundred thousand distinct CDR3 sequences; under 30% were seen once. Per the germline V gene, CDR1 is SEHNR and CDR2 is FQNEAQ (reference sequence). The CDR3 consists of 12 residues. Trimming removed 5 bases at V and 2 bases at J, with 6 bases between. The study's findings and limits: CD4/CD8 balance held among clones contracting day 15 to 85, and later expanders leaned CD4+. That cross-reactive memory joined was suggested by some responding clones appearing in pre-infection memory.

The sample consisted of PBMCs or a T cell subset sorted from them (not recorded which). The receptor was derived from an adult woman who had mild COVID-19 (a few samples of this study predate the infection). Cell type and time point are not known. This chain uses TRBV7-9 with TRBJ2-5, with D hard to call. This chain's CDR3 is CASSHLQETQYF. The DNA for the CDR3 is TGTGCCAGCAGCCACCTACAAGAGACCCAGTACTTC.